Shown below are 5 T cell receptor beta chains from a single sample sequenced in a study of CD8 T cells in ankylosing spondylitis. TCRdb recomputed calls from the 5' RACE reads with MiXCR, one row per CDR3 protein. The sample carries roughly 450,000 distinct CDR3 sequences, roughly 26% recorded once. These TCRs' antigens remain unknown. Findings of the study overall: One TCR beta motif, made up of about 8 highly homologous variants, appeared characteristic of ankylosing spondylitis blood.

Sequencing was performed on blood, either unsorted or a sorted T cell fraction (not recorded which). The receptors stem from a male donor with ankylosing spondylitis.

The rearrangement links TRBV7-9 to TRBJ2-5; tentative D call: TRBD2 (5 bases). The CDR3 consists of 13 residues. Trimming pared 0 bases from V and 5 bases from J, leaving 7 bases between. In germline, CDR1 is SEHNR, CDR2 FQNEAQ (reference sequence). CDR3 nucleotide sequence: TGTGCCAGCAGCTTAGCCGGGGTGGAGACCCAGTACTTC. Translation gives CASSLAGVETQYF.

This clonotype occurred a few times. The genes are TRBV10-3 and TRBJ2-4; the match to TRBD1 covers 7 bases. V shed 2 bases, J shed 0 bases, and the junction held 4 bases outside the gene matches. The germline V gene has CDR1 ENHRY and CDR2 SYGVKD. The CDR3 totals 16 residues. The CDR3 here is CAISERQGIAKNIQYF. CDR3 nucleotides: TGTGCCATCAGTGAGCGACAGGGAATAGCCAAAAACATTCAGTACTTC.

The CDR3 reads CASSLGGFEVYGYTF. CDR3 sequence (DNA): TGTGCCAGCAGCTTGGGAGGGTTCGAGGTCTATGGCTACACCTTC. The chain combines TRBV7-2 with TRBJ1-2; D is ambiguous. The CDR3 consists of 15 residues. V was cut by 3 bases and J by 4 bases, with 15 bases left in between. CDR1 SGHTA and CDR2 FQGNSA come from the germline V gene.

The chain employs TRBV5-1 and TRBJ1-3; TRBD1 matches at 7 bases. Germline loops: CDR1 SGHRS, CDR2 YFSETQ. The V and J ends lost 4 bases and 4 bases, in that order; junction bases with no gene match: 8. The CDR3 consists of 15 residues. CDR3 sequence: CASSDRVLGGNTIYF. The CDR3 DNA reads TGCGCCAGCAGCGACAGGGTTCTGGGAGGAAACACCATATATTTT.

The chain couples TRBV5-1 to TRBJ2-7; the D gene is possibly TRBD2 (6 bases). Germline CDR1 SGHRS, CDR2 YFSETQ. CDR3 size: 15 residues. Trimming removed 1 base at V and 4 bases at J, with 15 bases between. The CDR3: CASSLNSGTSYEQYF. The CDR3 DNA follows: TGCGCCAGCAGCTTGAATAGCGGCACTAGTTACGAGCAGTACTTC.